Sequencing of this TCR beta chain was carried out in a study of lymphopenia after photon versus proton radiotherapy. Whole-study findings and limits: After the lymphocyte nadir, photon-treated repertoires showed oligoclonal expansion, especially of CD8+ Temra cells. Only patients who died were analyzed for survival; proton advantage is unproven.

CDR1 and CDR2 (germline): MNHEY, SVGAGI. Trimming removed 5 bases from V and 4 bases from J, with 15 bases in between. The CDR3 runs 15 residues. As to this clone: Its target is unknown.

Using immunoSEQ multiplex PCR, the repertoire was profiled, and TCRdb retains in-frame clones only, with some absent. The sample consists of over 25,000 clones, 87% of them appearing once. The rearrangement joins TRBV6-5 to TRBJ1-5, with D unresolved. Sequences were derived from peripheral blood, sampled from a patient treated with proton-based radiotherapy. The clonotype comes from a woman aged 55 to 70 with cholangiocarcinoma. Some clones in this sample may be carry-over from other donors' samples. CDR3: CASSRTRGFNQPQHF. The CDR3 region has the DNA TGTGCCAGCAGTCGGACCCGGGGATTTAATCAGCCCCAGCATTTT.